The 32 T cell receptor beta chains below all came from one sample that was sequenced in a study of brain T cells in children with intractable seizures. Only in-frame clones appear in the TCRdb table, and some are missing; sequencing was by immunoSEQ multiplex PCR. The sample records about 41,000 clones, 75% to 95% being singletons. This specimen consisted of peripheral blood, obtained at surgery. The receptors originated from a girl aged 2-10 years with tuberous sclerosis and intractable seizures.

The rearrangement joins TRBV5-1 to TRBJ2-3; D is possibly TRBD2 (6 bases). Germline V gene data show CDR1 as SGHRS and CDR2 as YFSETQ. V was pared by 0 bases and J by 1 base, with 12 bases between. The CDR3 length is 16 residues. This CDR3 reads CASSLASEFRTDTQYF. CDR3 sequence (DNA): TGCGCCAGCAGCTTGGCTAGCGAGTTCCGCACAGATACGCAGTATTTT.

The gene calls are TRBV27 and TRBJ2-2; D unclear. V was shortened by 5 bases and J by 0 bases, with 10 bases between the two germline ends. The V gene's germline CDR1 is MNHEY and CDR2 SMNVEV (reference sequence). The CDR3 length is 15 residues. In DNA form, the CDR3 reads TGTGCCAGCAGTCCGGAGAGCGCGAACACCGGGGAGCTGTTTTTT. Encoded protein: CASSPESANTGELFF.

The J gene is TRBJ2-2, the V gene TRBV15, with 9 bases aligning to TRBD1. Germline CDR1 and CDR2: LNHNV and YYDKDF (reference sequence). This CDR3 is 16 amino acids long. Trimming took 6 bases from V and 4 from J; bases not matched to a gene: 9. The CDR3 sequence is CATRNPGQGTTGELFF. CDR3 DNA sequence: TGTGCCACCAGGAACCCGGGACAGGGCACCACCGGGGAGCTGTTTTTT. The variable domain in full, completed from reference TRBV15 and TRBJ2-2, reads DAMVIQNPRYQVTQFGKPVTLSCSQTLNHNVMYWYQQKSSQAPKLLFHYYDKDFNNEADTPDNFQSRRPNTSFCFLDIRSPGLGDTAMYLCATRNPGQGTTGELFFGEGSRLTVL.

The V gene is TRBV5-1, the J gene TRBJ2-5; TRBD1 agrees at 7 bases. Germline loops: CDR1 SGHRS, CDR2 YFSETQ. V shed 4 bases, J shed 4 bases, and the junction held 7 bases outside the gene matches. This CDR3 contains 14 residues. The CDR3 coding sequence is TGCGCCAGCAGCCAAACGTACAGGGGAGAGACCCAGTACTTC. Encoded protein: CASSQTYRGETQYF.

This chain connects TRBV3-1 (or the pseudogene TRBV3-2) to TRBJ2-6; D gene uncertain. Germline assignment: CDR1 LGHDT and CDR2 YNNKEL (reference sequence). The ends were cut back, 1 base at V and 13 bases at J, with 8 bases in the middle. There are 12 residues in the CDR3. The CDR3: CASSQGRPVLTF. In nucleotides, the CDR3 is TGTGCCAGCAGCCAAGGACGGCCGGTCCTGACTTTC.

The chain joins TRBV27 to TRBJ2-1, with 7 positions matching TRBD2. Trimming at V came to 1 base and at J to 10 bases, leaving 7 bases not matched to a gene. The CDR3 sequence is 14 residues long. The germline CDR1 and CDR2 sequences are MNHEY and SMNVEV (reference sequence). The CDR3 spells CASSLWLAAREQFF. The CDR3, as DNA: TGTGCCAGCAGTTTATGGCTAGCGGCACGGGAGCAGTTCTTC.

The chain combines TRBV7-9 with TRBJ1-6, with 8 bases identical to TRBD1. Germline CDR1 reads SEHNR; CDR2 reads FQNEAQ (reference sequence). The CDR3 extends over 16 amino acids. Trimming cost V 4 bases and J 3 bases; bases outside gene matches: 5. The CDR3 DNA reads TGTGCCAGCAGCTCCGGACAGGGCTTCTATAATTCACCCCTCCACTTT. Protein sequence: CASSSGQGFYNSPLHF.

This clone came up once. The chain joins TRBV12-3 or TRBV12-4 to TRBJ1-2; D might be TRBD1 (5 bases). The germline V and J ends were trimmed by 10 bases and 4 bases, with 13 bases remaining between them. The CDR3 length is 12 residues. The CDR3 sequence is CATRGSGYGYTF. The DNA of the CDR3 is TGTGCCACGCGGGGGTCGGGCTATGGCTACACCTTC.

This clone was found once. The chain recombines TRBV10-3 with TRBJ2-3, with TRBD1 matching 8 bases. Germline V gene lookup returns CDR1 ENHRY and CDR2 SYGVKD. V lost 6 bases and J lost 2; bases outside the gene matches: 13. The CDR3 is 17 residues long. Here the CDR3 reads CAISISDRGATTDTQYF. The DNA for the CDR3 is TGTGCCATCAGCATAAGCGACAGGGGCGCTACCACAGATACGCAGTATTTT.

The gene calls are TRBV30 and TRBJ2-7; 7 nucleotides match TRBD1. This CDR3 contains 13 residues. V lost 3 bases, J lost 0 bases, and 2 bases stayed unmatched. Germline lookup yields CDR1 GTSNPN and CDR2 SVGIG (reference sequence). CDR3 region: CAWRAGGSYEQYF. As DNA, the CDR3 is TGTGCCTGGAGGGCAGGGGGCTCCTACGAGCAGTACTTC. Full variable domain (remainder filled in from reference TRBV30 and TRBJ2-7): SQTIHQWPATLVQPVGSPLSLECTVEGTSNPNLYWYRQAAGRGLQLLFYSVGIGQISSEVPQNLSASRPQDRQFILSSKKLLLSDSGFYLCAWRAGGSYEQYFGPGTRLTVT.

The rearrangement links TRBV30 to TRBJ1-2, with D possibly matching TRBD1 (6 bases). Trimming removed 0 bases from V and 4 bases from J, with 15 bases in between. This CDR3 spans 15 amino acids. Germline assignment: CDR1 GTSNPN and CDR2 SVGIG (reference sequence). CDR3 sequence reads: CAWSVEYRAPYGYTF. The CDR3 DNA is TGTGCCTGGAGTGTGGAGTACAGGGCCCCCTATGGCTACACCTTC.

The V and J genes are TRBV5-1 and TRBJ1-2; 8 bases agree with TRBD1. The CDR3 has 15 amino acids. Germline assignment: CDR1 SGHRS and CDR2 YFSETQ. Trimming took 4 bases from V and 2 from J; bases not matched to a gene: 7. CDR3: CASSTGQGTNYGYTF. For the CDR3, the DNA is TGCGCCAGCAGCACTGGACAGGGAACCAACTATGGCTACACCTTC.

V is TRBV7-8 and J is TRBJ2-3, with no clear D. CDR3 length equals 13 residues. Trimming pared 3 bases from V and 3 bases from J, leaving 7 bases between. Germline V gene sequence: CDR1 SGHVS, CDR2 FQNEAQ. The CDR3 nucleotides read TGTGCCAGCAGCTTCGGCGTTACAGATACGCAGTATTTT. This codes for CASSFGVTDTQYF.

This chain joins TRBV2 and TRBJ1-5; 10 nucleotides agree with TRBD1. The germline V gene encodes CDR1 SNHLY and CDR2 FYNNEI. The CDR3 consists of 18 residues. Losses at the gene ends were 3 bases for V and 2 bases for J; bases not matched to a gene: 10. CDR3 bases: TGTGCCAGCAGTGACCCGACAGGGGGCGAAGGGGGCAATCAGCCCCAGCATTTT. Protein product: CASSDPTGGEGGNQPQHF.

V is TRBV14 and J is TRBJ1-2; 8 bases are a match to TRBD1. The CDR3 loop spans 13 amino acids. V shed 4 bases and J 8 bases; nucleotides not matched to a gene: 6. Germline V lookup: CDR1 SGHDN, CDR2 FVKESK. CDR3 coding DNA: TGTGCCAGCAGCCCGCGGACAGGGAGAGGCTACACCTTC. This codes for CASSPRTGRGYTF.

This chain joins TRBV19 and TRBJ2-1; 10 bases map to TRBD2. CDR3 length: 15 amino acids. J was trimmed by 8 bases and V by 3 bases; bases with no gene match: 7. The germline V gene has CDR1 LNHDA and CDR2 SQIVND (reference sequence). CDR3 region: CASSILAGGDDEQFF. The CDR3 region has the DNA TGTGCCAGTAGTATCTTAGCGGGGGGCGATGATGAGCAGTTCTTC.

This chain links TRBV5-1 with TRBJ1-1, with D unresolved. Trimming pared 4 bases from V and 1 base from J, leaving 14 bases between. The germline V gene encodes CDR1 SGHRS and CDR2 YFSETQ. The CDR3 totals 15 residues. The CDR3 is CASSKGRAENTEAFF. DNA for the CDR3: TGCGCCAGCAGCAAAGGACGGGCTGAGAACACTGAAGCTTTCTTT.

This clone occurred a few times. The chain uses TRBV12-5 and TRBJ2-2, with 9 nucleotides matching TRBD1. Losses at the gene ends were 2 bases for V and 5 bases for J; bases not matched to a gene: 3. This CDR3 spans 15 amino acids. Germline CDR1 reads LGHNT; CDR2 reads FRNRAP. The CDR3 loop reads CASGLRTGETGELFF. DNA for the CDR3: TGTGCTAGTGGTTTGAGGACAGGGGAGACCGGGGAGCTGTTTTTT.

The genes are TRBV9 and TRBJ1-2, with a tentative D call TRBD1 (6 bases). Trimming pared 2 bases from V and 3 bases from J, leaving 17 bases between. The CDR3 is made up of 16 amino acids. Per germline, CDR1 SGDLS and CDR2 YYNGEE. The CDR3 protein is CASSVGGQLKDYGYTF. The CDR3 nucleotides read TGTGCCAGCAGCGTGGGAGGACAGCTTAAAGACTATGGCTACACCTTC.

The rearrangement uses TRBV7-8 and TRBJ1-6, with 8 nucleotides matching TRBD1. Germline CDR1 SGHVS, CDR2 FQNEAQ. The V segment lost 6 bases and the J segment 8 bases; nucleotides outside the gene matches: 12. This CDR3 contains 16 residues. The CDR3 sequence: CASRDRLGTGYSPLHF. The CDR3 nucleotides read TGTGCCAGCAGAGATAGGCTTGGGACAGGATATTCACCCCTCCACTTT. The variable domain in full, completed from reference TRBV7-8 and TRBJ1-6, reads GAGVSQSPRYKVAKRGQDVALRCDPISGHVSLFWYQQALGQGPEFLTYFQNEAQLDKSGLPSDRFFAERPEGSVSTLKIQRTQQEDSAVYLCASRDRLGTGYSPLHFGNGTRLTVT.

The rearrangement links TRBV4-1 to TRBJ2-1; tentative D call: TRBD2 (6 bases). CDR3 length: 17 residues. V was shortened by 0 bases and J by 8 bases, with 20 bases between the two germline ends. CDR1 MGHRA and CDR2 YSYEKL come from the germline V gene. The CDR3 coding sequence is TGCGCCAGCAGCCAAGAAGGCGGGACTCCCACTTGGGATGAGCAGTTCTTC. Amino acid sequence: CASSQEGGTPTWDEQFF.

This clone was seen once. V gene TRBV5-8 combines with J gene TRBJ2-4; the D gene could be TRBD1 or TRBD2 (5 bases each). Trimming took 3 bases from V and 4 from J, leaving 11 bases between them. Germline V CDR1 and CDR2: SGHTS, YDEGEE. The CDR3 is 14 amino acids. The CDR3 here is CASSSGTAKNIQYF. In DNA, the CDR3 is TGTGCCAGCAGCTCCGGGACGGCAAAAAACATTCAGTACTTC.

The genes are TRBV6-1 and TRBJ1-2; D is perhaps TRBD1 (6 bases). The V end was cut by 4 bases, the J end by 5 bases, with 23 bases between. The germline V gene has CDR1 MNHNS and CDR2 SASEGT. There are 17 residues in the CDR3. The CDR3 here is CASSGSSQGEAVYGYTF. CDR3 nucleotides: TGTGCCAGCAGTGGTTCATCACAGGGAGAAGCAGTTTATGGCTACACCTTC.

The gene calls are TRBV5-1 and TRBJ2-5; no clear D. V lost 2 bases to trimming and J lost 2 bases, with 7 bases between them. The CDR3 spans 13 residues. Per the germline V gene, CDR1 is SGHRS and CDR2 is YFSETQ. CDR3 DNA sequence: TGCGCCAGCAGCTTAAGACTTCAAGAGACCCAGTACTTC. Translated, it gives CASSLRLQETQYF.

V usage is TRBV24-1 and J usage is TRBJ2-2; unclear D gene. Deletions cut 5 bases from V and 6 bases from J, with 0 bases between. The germline gives CDR1 KGHDR, CDR2 SFDVKD. The length of the CDR3 is 10 residues. The CDR3 sequence: CATSAGELFF. The CDR3 DNA is TGTGCCACCAGTGCCGGGGAGCTGTTTTTT.

The chain combines TRBV24-1 with TRBJ2-5, with D perhaps TRBD2 (6 bases). Germline lookup yields CDR1 KGHDR and CDR2 SFDVKD. This CDR3 spans 15 amino acids. Trimming removed 4 bases at V and 3 bases at J, with 14 bases between. The CDR3 region has the DNA TGTGCCACCAGTGACCTGGGCCCGGGGGAAGAGACCCAGTACTTC. Its protein product is CATSDLGPGEETQYF.

The chain employs TRBV5-1 and TRBJ2-7; a weak D match, TRBD2 (5 bases). V lost 5 bases and J lost 7, with 10 bases in between. Looked up from germline, CDR1 is SGHRS and CDR2 is YFSETQ. This CDR3 contains 11 residues. CDR3: CASRGSGEQYF. In DNA form, the CDR3 reads TGCGCCAGCAGGGGGTCGGGGGAGCAGTACTTC.

The chain combines TRBV7-2 with TRBJ2-1; D is unresolved. The CDR3 has 14 amino acids. V was trimmed by 1 base and J by 2 bases, leaving 6 bases between them. CDR1 SGHTA and CDR2 FQGNSA come from the germline V gene. Here the CDR3 reads CASSLVGPYNEQFF. CDR3 DNA sequence: TGTGCCAGCAGCTTAGTCGGCCCCTACAATGAGCAGTTCTTC.

V gene TRBV18 combines with J gene TRBJ2-1; no reliable D call. Germline CDR1 and CDR2: KGHSH and LQKENI. The V gene lost 1 base and the J gene lost 7 bases, with 14 bases spanning the gap. This CDR3 has 15 amino acids. In nucleotides, the CDR3 is TGTGCCAGCTCACCACGAACGGGTCGAACAAATGAGCAGTTCTTC. This gives the protein CASSPRTGRTNEQFF.

In this sample, this clone turned up once. V gene TRBV6-5 combines with J gene TRBJ2-3; D is possibly TRBD1 (6 bases). Trimming took off 5 bases at V and 7 bases at J, with 10 bases between the two ends. Germline CDR1 reads MNHEY; CDR2 reads SVGAGI. This CDR3 is 12 amino acids long. The CDR3 reads CASSPTGNTQYF. CDR3 nucleotides: TGTGCCAGCAGTCCCACAGGGAATACGCAGTATTTT.

The gene calls are TRBV19 and TRBJ1-1, with D perhaps matching TRBD1 (5 bases). V lost 1 base and J lost 0, with 9 bases in between. This CDR3 is 15 amino acids long. Per the germline V gene, CDR1 is LNHDA and CDR2 is SQIVND (reference sequence). The CDR3: CASSIGGVMNTEAFF. CDR3 nucleotides: TGTGCCAGTAGTATAGGGGGGGTGATGAACACTGAAGCTTTCTTT. Looking up the rest from reference TRBV19 and TRBJ1-1 gives the full variable domain: DGGITQSPKYLFRKEGQNVTLSCEQNLNHDAMYWYRQDPGQGLRLIYYSQIVNDFQKGDIAEGYSVSREKKESFPLTVTSAQKNPTAFYLCASSIGGVMNTEAFFGQGTRLTVV.

The chain joins TRBV4-1 to TRBJ1-1, with D unclear. The CDR3 is made up of 12 amino acids. Germline assignment: CDR1 MGHRA and CDR2 YSYEKL. Trimming shortened V by 1 base and J by 5 bases, and 5 bases separated the two germline ends. DNA of the CDR3: TGCGCCAGCAGCCAAGGGGTTACTGAAGCTTTCTTT. Protein product: CASSQGVTEAFF.